Listed below are T cell receptor beta chains from one sample, sequenced in a study of blood T cell repertoires in COVID-19. The data were produced by immunoSEQ multiplex PCR, yet TCRdb's version contains in-frame clones alone and is incomplete. Of about 41,000 clones listed, about 86% are singletons. The material sequenced was peripheral blood. The receptors stem from a woman older than 75 with active or convalescent COVID-19. Each CDR3 is given with its conserved first and last residue. Fields, in order: J gene, V gene, D gene, CDR3 DNA, CDR3 protein. D genes are given only for firm matches.

J: TRBJ1-1; V: TRBV6-4; D: .; DNA: TGTGCCAGCAGTGCCCTTGTAAACACTGAAGCTTTCTTT; CDR3: CASSALVNTEAFF
J: TRBJ2-1; V: TRBV11-3; D: .; DNA: TGTGCCAGCAGCTTAGGACAGGGACTTTACAATGAGCAGTTCTTC; CDR3: CASSLGQGLYNEQFF
J: TRBJ1-5; V: TRBV2; D: TRBD1; DNA: TGTGCCAGCAGTCCGGACAGGGAGGATCAGCCCCAGCATTTT; CDR3: CASSPDREDQPQHF
J: TRBJ2-6; V: TRBV4-3; D: .; DNA: TGCGCCAGCAGCCTTCAGGGTGGTGGGGCCAACGTCCTGACTTTC; CDR3: CASSLQGGGANVLTF
J: TRBJ1-1; V: TRBV3-1/TRBV3-2; D: .; DNA: TGTGCCAGCAGCCAAGTGAATGTGCGGACTGAAGCTTTCTTT; CDR3: CASSQVNVRTEAFF
J: TRBJ2-1; V: TRBV9; D: TRBD2; DNA: TGTGCCAGCAGCGTAGCGGGAGGGGCCTTTGATGAGCAGTTCTTC; CDR3: CASSVAGGAFDEQFF
J: TRBJ1-4; V: TRBV30; D: .; DNA: TGTGCCTGGAGTCGACAGATCAATGAAAAACTGTTTTTT; CDR3: CAWSRQINEKLFF
J: TRBJ2-7; V: TRBV10-1; D: TRBD2; DNA: TGCGCCAGCAGTGAGAGGAGTAGCGGGAGGGTGGAGCAGTACTTC; CDR3: CASSERSSGRVEQYF
J: TRBJ2-3; V: TRBV30; D: TRBD2; DNA: TGTGCCTGGAGGCAAGCGGGAGTGGGTATAGATACGCAGTATTTT; CDR3: CAWRQAGVGIDTQYF
J: TRBJ2-7; V: TRBV28; D: TRBD1; DNA: TGTGCCAGCAGGACAGGGGGGATCGAGCAGTACTTC; CDR3: CASRTGGIEQYF
J: TRBJ1-4; V: TRBV4-1; D: .; DNA: TGCGCCAGCAGCCAAGAAGGAAGGGGAAGAAGCGAAAAACTGTTTTTT; CDR3: CASSQEGRGRSEKLFF
J: TRBJ2-1; V: TRBV7-3; D: TRBD2; DNA: TGTGCCAGCAGTCCTACGACGGGGGCGGGAGGTAACAATGAGCAGTTCTTC; CDR3: CASSPTTGAGGNNEQFF
J: TRBJ2-1; V: TRBV27; D: TRBD1; DNA: TGTGCCAGCCGGCCCGGGACAGGGAGGAATGAGCAGTTCTTC; CDR3: CASRPGTGRNEQFF
J: TRBJ1-5; V: TRBV6-2/TRBV6-3; D: .; DNA: TGTGCCAGCAGTTACGTCGGGACAACAAATCAGCCCCAGCATTTT; CDR3: CASSYVGTTNQPQHF
J: TRBJ2-7; V: TRBV10-3; D: TRBD2; DNA: TGTGCCATCAGAACTAGCGGGAGCTACGAGCAGTACTTC; CDR3: CAIRTSGSYEQYF
J: TRBJ1-5; V: TRBV19; D: TRBD1; DNA: TGTGCCAGTAACACACCGGACAGGGGGAATCAGCCCCAGCATTTT; CDR3: CASNTPDRGNQPQHF
J: TRBJ2-3; V: TRBV5-6; D: .; DNA: TGTGCCAGCAGCAGACGGGGAGCCATGGATACGCAGTATTTT; CDR3: CASSRRGAMDTQYF
J: TRBJ2-2; V: TRBV5-6; D: .; DNA: TGTGCCAGCAGCCCGACACAGTCGAACACCGGGGAGCTGTTTTTT; CDR3: CASSPTQSNTGELFF
J: TRBJ1-1; V: TRBV5-1; D: .; DNA: TGCGCCAGCAGCTGGGGCTCCTCGAACACTGAAGCTTTCTTT; CDR3: CASSWGSSNTEAFF
J: TRBJ2-1; V: TRBV5-5; D: .; DNA: TGTGCCAGCAGCTTGGGGACAGATAAGCAGTTCTTC; CDR3: CASSLGTDKQFF
J: TRBJ1-5; V: TRBV6-5; D: TRBD1; DNA: TGTGCCAGTGATCAGGGGGCCGGCAATCAGCCCCAGCATTTT; CDR3: CASDQGAGNQPQHF
J: TRBJ2-7; V: TRBV9; D: .; DNA: TGTGCCAGCAGCGTCGGAATTGCGGGTACAGGGGAGGACGAGCAGTACTTC; CDR3: CASSVGIAGTGEDEQYF
J: TRBJ2-2; V: TRBV7-2; D: .; DNA: TGTGCCAGCAGCTCCCGGGACTCACGCCGGGAGCTGTTTTTT; CDR3: CASSSRDSRRELFF